The 18 T cell receptor beta chains given below trace back to one sample, sequenced in a study of T cells in Graves' hyperthyroidism and ophthalmopathy. There were TCR beta CDR3 regions amplified from RNA transcripts. With the HTBI primer set, the TCR CDR3 went through a first round of RT-PCR. TCRdb reprocessed the multiplex PCR reads with MiXCR, giving one entry per CDR3 protein. The sample yields some 690,000 distinct CDR3 sequences, 17% seen once. Material: blood. The receptors here all came from a man between 45 and 60 years old with Graves' hyperthyroidism.

A word on this clonotype: The junction and the germline gene differ at one end; a read error may be behind it. The rearrangement links TRBV18 to TRBJ2-5; a possible D gene is TRBD1 (7 bases). The CDR3 length is 15 residues. The germline V gene has CDR1 KGHSH and CDR2 LQKENI. In DNA, the CDR3 is TGTGCCAGCTCACCAACCAGGAGGGGGCCGGAGACCCAGAACTTC. It specifies CASSPTRRGPETQNF. Filled out from reference TRBV18 and TRBJ2-5, the complete variable domain reads NAGVMQNPRHLVRRRGQEARLRCSPMKGHSHVYWYRQLPEEGLKFMVYLQKENIIDESGMPKERFSAEFPKEGPSILRIQQVVRGDSAAYFCASSPTRRGPETQNFGPGTRLLVL.

The sample holds a few counts of this clonotype. The chain links TRBV20-1 to TRBJ2-7, with 8 bases fitting TRBD2. CDR1 and CDR2 (germline): DFQATT, SNEGSKA (reference sequence). Trimming took 0 bases from V and 7 from J; bases not matched to a gene: 14. The CDR3 extends over 16 amino acids. For the CDR3, the DNA is TGCAGTGCTAGAGACTTCGTGACTAGCGCCTATGGGGAGCAGTACTTC. Translation gives CSARDFVTSAYGEQYF.

This clonotype was counted many times. The chain carries TRBV5-1 and TRBJ2-3; D not certain. V was shortened by 0 bases and J by 5 bases, with 7 bases between the two germline ends. This CDR3 contains 13 residues. Germline CDR1 and CDR2: SGHRS and YFSETQ. The CDR3 here is CASSLERGDTQYF. The CDR3 DNA follows: TGCGCCAGCAGCTTGGAACGTGGAGATACGCAGTATTTT.

Many counts were recorded for this clonotype. This chain links TRBV5-1 with TRBJ2-1; TRBD2 aligns across 7 bases. Germline V lookup: CDR1 SGHRS, CDR2 YFSETQ. The CDR3 consists of 18 residues. J was trimmed by 2 bases and V by 0 bases; bases with no gene match: 11. The CDR3 DNA reads as TGCGCCAGCAGCTTGGTGGGCGGGAGTTCCTCAACCTACAATGAGCAGTTCTTC. This codes for CASSLVGGSSSTYNEQFF.

This chain connects TRBV13 to TRBJ1-1; TRBD1 matches 9 bases. V shed 5 bases and J 5 bases; nucleotides not matched to a gene: 12. CDR3 length equals 16 residues. Germline assignment: CDR1 PRHDT and CDR2 FYEKMQ (reference sequence). CDR3 sequence (DNA): TGTGCCAGCAGCCCAGGGACAGGGTGGAAGGGAACTGAAGCTTTCTTT. It translates to CASSPGTGWKGTEAFF.

To note about this clonotype: Possible read error: a much larger clone is one base away. The chain employs TRBV20-1 and TRBJ2-3; 10 positions agree with TRBD2. This CDR3 is 16 amino acids long. From germline, CDR1 is DFQATT and CDR2 SNEGSKA (reference sequence). With V trimmed by 2 bases and J by 4 bases, 9 bases remained unmatched. For the CDR3, the DNA is TGCAGTGCTAGATCTCGGACTAGCGGAAACGCAGATACGCAGTATTTT. Its translation: CSARSRTSGNADTQYF.

This rearrangement joins TRBV6-1 to TRBJ1-3, with D perhaps TRBD1 (5 bases). CDR3 length: 15 residues. V lost 6 bases to trimming and J lost 1 base, with 13 bases between them. Germline CDR1 and CDR2: MNHNS and SASEGT. The CDR3 spells CASRTGGGSGNTIYF. In DNA form, the CDR3 reads TGTGCCAGCAGAACTGGGGGGGGTTCTGGAAACACCATATATTTT.

The table lists this clonotype with many counts. This CDR3 reads CASSPGGFVTGELFF. In nucleotides, the CDR3 is TGTGCCAGCAGCCCAGGGGGCTTCGTCACCGGGGAGCTGTTTTTT. The chain employs TRBV11-2 and TRBJ2-2; 8 bases are shared with TRBD1. The V segment lost 5 bases and the J segment 4 bases; nucleotides outside the gene matches: 6. Germline-derived CDR1 and CDR2 are SGHAT and FQNNGV. This CDR3 is built from 15 residues.

This clonotype was recorded many times. The chain links TRBV20-1 to TRBJ1-1; D perhaps matches TRBD1 (6 bases). Trimming removed 2 bases at V and 4 bases at J, with 11 bases between. This CDR3 contains 13 residues. Germline CDR1 reads DFQATT; CDR2 reads SNEGSKA (reference sequence). The CDR3 sequence: CSARSRGPTEAFF. In DNA form, the CDR3 reads TGCAGTGCTAGAAGCAGGGGTCCCACTGAAGCTTTCTTT.

This clonotype was counted at least ten times. V gene TRBV13 combines with J gene TRBJ2-5; the match to TRBD2 covers 10 bases. Germline V CDR1 and CDR2: PRHDT, FYEKMQ (reference sequence). The CDR3 spans 17 residues. Unmatched junction bases numbered 8, after V lost 3 bases and J lost 1 base. The CDR3 DNA sequence: TGTGCCAGCAGCTTCGGGACTAGCGCAGGCCTCCAAGAGACCCAGTACTTC. It translates to CASSFGTSAGLQETQYF. Full variable domain (missing parts from reference TRBV13 and TRBJ2-5): AAGVIQSPRHLIKEKRETATLKCYPIPRHDTVYWYQQGPGQDPQFLISFYEKMQSDKGSIPDRFSAQQFSDYHSELNMSSLELGDSALYFCASSFGTSAGLQETQYFGPGTRLLVL.

Ten or more counts support this clonotype. DNA of the CDR3: TGTGCCACCAGTGACAAGACAGGGTATAGCAATCAGCCCCAGCATTTT. Protein product: CATSDKTGYSNQPQHF. V and J are TRBV24-1 and TRBJ1-5; 7 nucleotides align to TRBD1. J was trimmed by 0 bases and V by 4 bases; bases with no gene match: 5. The length of the CDR3 is 16 residues. Germline CDR1 reads KGHDR; CDR2 reads SFDVKD.

The chain uses TRBV27 and TRBJ2-1; D call uncertain. CDR1 is MNHEY, CDR2 SMNVEV, per germline (reference sequence). This CDR3 has 13 amino acids. The germline V and J ends were trimmed by 1 base and 8 bases, with 9 bases remaining between them. In nucleotides, the CDR3 is TGTGCCAGCAGTTTATGGGCACTCCATGAGCAGTTCTTC. Its translation: CASSLWALHEQFF.

This clonotype was observed at least ten times. V usage is TRBV12-3 or TRBV12-4 and J usage is TRBJ1-5; unclear D gene. V lost 2 bases and J 6 bases, leaving 5 bases between the germline ends. The CDR3 is 12 residues long. CDR3 residues: CASSLNPQPQHF. CDR3 in DNA: TGTGCCAGCAGTTTAAATCCTCAGCCCCAGCATTTT.

This clonotype came up many times. The V call is TRBV10-2, the J call TRBJ1-2; 9 bases agree with TRBD1. Germline trimming cut 3 bases from V and 6 bases from J; bases unmatched to any gene: 8. The CDR3 runs to 15 residues. From germline, CDR1 is WSHSY and CDR2 SAAADI. CDR3: CASSDNRGRSNGYTF. For the CDR3, the DNA is TGCGCCAGCAGTGATAACAGGGGGCGCTCGAATGGCTACACCTTC.

The chain has TRBV19 and TRBJ2-5; 9 nucleotides match TRBD2. The CDR3 consists of 17 residues. The V and J ends lost 7 bases and 5 bases, in that order; junction bases with no gene match: 17. Germline CDR1 LNHDA, CDR2 SQIVND (reference sequence). Here the CDR3 reads CASTPSGVSGRSETQYF. The DNA of the CDR3 is TGTGCCAGTACCCCCTCCGGGGTGAGCGGGAGGTCGGAGACCCAGTACTTC.

Many counts were recorded for this clonotype. This CDR3 reads CASSSGVTGTGGLTDTQYF. The CDR3 region has the DNA TGTGCCAGCAGCTCTGGGGTAACCGGGACAGGGGGCTTAACAGATACGCAGTATTTT. The chain combines TRBV11-1 with TRBJ2-3; 12 positions agree with TRBD1. The CDR3 extends over 19 amino acids. Germline lookup yields CDR1 SGHAT and CDR2 FQDESV (reference sequence). Trimming cost V 4 bases and J 3 bases; bases outside gene matches: 14.

Ten or more counts support this clonotype. The chain employs TRBV3-1 and TRBJ1-5; D is uncertain. CDR1 and CDR2 (germline): LGHDT, YNNKEL (reference sequence). The CDR3 is made up of 12 amino acids. V lost 1 base to trimming and J lost 3 bases, with 1 base between them. CDR3 DNA: TGTGCCAGCAGCCAAGCCAATCAGCCCCAGCATTTT. Translation gives CASSQANQPQHF.

The gene calls are TRBV30 and TRBJ1-5, with a tentative D call TRBD1 (5 bases). The CDR3 is made up of 14 amino acids. V was cut by 1 base and J by 6 bases, with 13 bases left in between. Germline V CDR1 and CDR2: GTSNPN, SVGIG (reference sequence). CDR3 amino acids: CAWSGLGAAQPQHF. CDR3 bases: TGTGCCTGGAGTGGCCTAGGGGCCGCTCAGCCCCAGCATTTT.